A single sample is the source of the 18 T cell receptor beta chains below, sequenced in a study of T cells after yellow fever vaccination. MiXCR, run by TCRdb on the 5' RACE reads, gives a single entry per CDR3 protein. The sample holds hundreds of thousands of distinct CDR3 sequences, 3% to 4.5% seen once. Sequenced here: PBMCs, sampled on the day of the yellow fever booster vaccination. These receptors originate from a man in his late teens or twenties who received the YFV17D yellow fever vaccine.

This clonotype was recorded at least ten times. The rearrangement links TRBV7-2 to TRBJ1-6, with D maybe TRBD1 (6 bases). V was shortened by 5 bases and J by 9 bases, with 17 bases between the two germline ends. The germline CDR1 and CDR2 sequences are SGHTA and FQGNSA. The CDR3 covers 15 residues. The CDR3 DNA reads TGTGCCAGCAGCCTCCAACAGGGTGTCGGTTCACCCCTCCACTTT. Translation gives CASSLQQGVGSPLHF.

This clonotype was observed many times. The chain has TRBV6-2 or TRBV6-3 and TRBJ2-3, with 9 bases aligning to TRBD2. V lost 5 bases and J lost 8; bases outside the gene matches: 17. The CDR3 is 17 residues long. Looked up from germline, CDR1 is MNHEY and CDR2 is SVGEGT. The CDR3 spells CASSGGSGGPSASTQYF. CDR3 DNA: TGTGCCAGCAGTGGAGGTAGCGGGGGCCCCTCCGCGAGTACGCAGTATTTT.

This clonotype was counted a few times. The chain employs TRBV6-2 or TRBV6-3 and TRBJ2-6, with TRBD1 identical over 9 bases. The germline V gene encodes CDR1 MNHEY and CDR2 SVGEGT. Losses at the gene ends were 2 bases for V and 2 bases for J; bases not matched to a gene: 4. This CDR3 is built from 17 residues. CDR3 loop: CASSYPYRGPGANVLTF. DNA of the CDR3: TGTGCCAGCAGTTACCCTTACAGGGGGCCTGGGGCCAACGTCCTGACTTTC.

The chain joins TRBV12-3 or TRBV12-4 to TRBJ2-5; D may be TRBD1 (7 bases). This CDR3 spans 15 amino acids. Trimming left V 5 bases short and J 5 bases short, with 18 bases between. The CDR3: CASSPDREARETQYF. DNA for the CDR3: TGTGCCAGCAGTCCAGACAGGGAGGCGCGCGAGACCCAGTACTTC.

In its sample, this clonotype was seen many times. The chain combines TRBV7-2 with TRBJ2-3; the D is unclear. V shed 1 base and J shed 6 bases, with 8 bases lying between them. CDR1 and CDR2 from the germline V gene are SGHTA and FQGNSA. This CDR3 spans 13 amino acids. The CDR3 DNA follows: TGTGCCAGCAGCTTAGAGTCTTGGGATACGCAGTATTTT. Residues: CASSLESWDTQYF.

This clonotype was picked up many times. The chain couples TRBV5-1 to TRBJ1-3; D is possibly TRBD1 (6 bases). There are 14 residues in the CDR3. The germline V gene encodes CDR1 SGHRS and CDR2 YFSETQ. V lost 5 bases and J lost 0, with 9 bases in between. The CDR3 bases are TGCGCCAGCAGTGACAGGAGCTCTGGAAACACCATATATTTT. Amino acids: CASSDRSSGNTIYF.

This clonotype was seen a few times. The V call is TRBV7-9, the J call TRBJ1-2; D is unclear. Trimming removed 6 bases at V and 2 bases at J, with 16 bases between. This CDR3 contains 15 residues. Germline V gives CDR1 SEHNR, CDR2 FQNEAQ (reference sequence). In DNA, the CDR3 is TGTGCCAGCAGTTCATTGGACGCCCCAAACTATGGCTACACCTTC. Protein: CASSSLDAPNYGYTF.

This clonotype was counted a few times. The rearrangement links TRBV6-6 to TRBJ2-6; 10 bases map to TRBD1. The CDR3 contains 14 residues. Germline CDR1 is MNHNY and CDR2 is SVGAGI (reference sequence). V was pared by 8 bases and J by 2 bases, with 0 bases of the junction left unmatched. This CDR3 reads CASGTGAGANVLTF. CDR3 sequence (DNA): TGTGCCAGCGGGACAGGGGCTGGGGCCAACGTCCTGACTTTC.

In its sample, this clonotype was seen many times. The chain employs TRBV18 and TRBJ2-7; D gene ambiguous. This CDR3 is 13 amino acids long. The V end was cut by 1 base, the J end by 3 bases, with 7 bases between. The germline V gene encodes CDR1 KGHSH and CDR2 LQKENI. This CDR3 reads CASSPLQNYEQYF. The CDR3 coding sequence is TGTGCCAGCTCACCACTTCAGAACTACGAGCAGTACTTC.

This clonotype was counted a few times. CDR3 nucleotides: TGCGCCAGCAGCTCAATGGACCTCACCCAAGAGACCCAGTACTTC. Translated, it gives CASSSMDLTQETQYF. The rearrangement links TRBV5-1 to TRBJ2-5; the D is unclear. CDR3 length: 15 amino acids. The germline V and J ends were trimmed by 3 bases and 1 base, with 13 bases remaining between them. Per the germline V gene, CDR1 is SGHRS and CDR2 is YFSETQ.

V gene TRBV25-1 combines with J gene TRBJ1-1, with a weak D call TRBD1 (5 bases). The CDR3 has 15 residues. CDR1 MGHDK and CDR2 SYGVNS come from the germline V gene. The V end was cut by 6 bases, the J end by 4 bases, with 18 bases between. Here the CDR3 DNA reads TGTGCCAGCAGCCCTGCCCAGGGCCTTGGCACTGAAGCTTTCTTT. As protein: CASSPAQGLGTEAFF.

In its sample, this clonotype was seen many times. The rearrangement links TRBV6-2 or TRBV6-3 to TRBJ1-2; D call uncertain. V was clipped by 0 bases and J by 10 bases, with 9 bases between them. The CDR3 has 12 amino acids. Germline CDR1 is MNHEY and CDR2 is SVGEGT. CDR3 loop: CASSYSAPAYTF. The CDR3 DNA follows: TGTGCCAGCAGTTACTCGGCTCCTGCCTACACCTTC.

This clonotype was recorded at least ten times. The gene calls are TRBV7-9 and TRBJ2-1, with 8 nucleotides matching TRBD2. CDR1 is SEHNR, CDR2 FQNEAQ, per germline (reference sequence). Trimming cost V 3 bases and J 4 bases; bases outside gene matches: 8. There are 16 residues in the CDR3. Here the CDR3 reads CASSFDSGAFYNEQFF. For the CDR3, the DNA is TGTGCCAGCAGCTTCGATAGCGGGGCCTTTTACAATGAGCAGTTCTTC. The full variable domain, in which reference TRBV7-9 and TRBJ2-1 provide the parts outside the CDR3, is DTGVSQNPRHKITKRGQNVTFRCDPISEHNRLYWYRQTLGQGPEFLTYFQNEAQLEKSRLLSDRFSAERPKGSFSTLEIQRTEQGDSAMYLCASSFDSGAFYNEQFFGPGTRLTVL.

V is TRBV5-1 and J is TRBJ2-3; 13 bases match TRBD2. This CDR3 contains 16 residues. Germline assignment: CDR1 SGHRS and CDR2 YFSETQ. V lost 0 bases and J lost 5; bases outside the gene matches: 3. DNA for the CDR3: TGCGCCAGCAGCTTGGGGACTAGCGGGGGTGGAGATACGCAGTATTTT. This sequence encodes CASSLGTSGGGDTQYF.

This clonotype was seen only a few times. This chain connects TRBV5-6 to TRBJ2-5; TRBD2 matches 11 bases. V shed 0 bases and J 1 base; nucleotides not matched to a gene: 8. CDR1 is SGHDT and CDR2 is YYEEEE in the germline V gene. The CDR3 runs to 18 residues. In nucleotides, the CDR3 is TGTGCCAGCAGCTTGGGGGCTAGCGGGGGGCCTTTCCAAGAGACCCAGTACTTC. It specifies CASSLGASGGPFQETQYF.

The chain uses TRBV5-1 and TRBJ1-1; possible D gene TRBD1, 6 bases. Germline V lookup: CDR1 SGHRS, CDR2 YFSETQ. The CDR3 is 15 amino acids. Trimming removed 0 bases at V and 3 bases at J, with 12 bases between. CDR3 sequence reads: CASSLDRVGYTEAFF. DNA for the CDR3: TGCGCCAGCAGCTTGGACAGGGTAGGCTACACTGAAGCTTTCTTT. Full variable domain (rest looked up from reference TRBV5-1 and TRBJ1-1): KAGVTQTPRYLIKTRGQQVTLSCSPISGHRSVSWYQQTPGQGLQFLFEYFSETQRNKGNFPGRFSGRQFSNSRSEMNVSTLELGDSALYLCASSLDRVGYTEAFFGQGTRLTVV.

This clonotype came up many times. V gene TRBV7-9 combines with J gene TRBJ1-3; 7 bases match TRBD1. The germline V gene encodes CDR1 SEHNR and CDR2 FQNEAQ (reference sequence). The CDR3 loop spans 15 amino acids. The V gene end was trimmed by 5 bases and the J gene end by 1 base; junction bases not matched to a gene: 5. The CDR3 is CASSTRRGSGNTIYF. CDR3 bases: TGTGCCAGCAGCACTCGCAGGGGGTCTGGAAACACCATATATTTT.

This clonotype was observed at least ten times. This rearrangement joins TRBV12-3 or TRBV12-4 to TRBJ2-2; 7 nucleotides line up with TRBD2. The V segment lost 6 bases and the J segment 5 bases; nucleotides outside the gene matches: 6. CDR3 length equals 14 residues. CDR3 sequence: CASSTLGLTGELFF. The CDR3 DNA sequence: TGTGCCAGCAGCACCCTGGGACTAACCGGGGAGCTGTTTTTT.